One and the same sample provided the 13 T cell receptor beta chains below, sequenced in a study of HIV-infected patients and healthy controls. All unsorted peripheral T cells were captured because whole blood was used without fractionation. 500 ng RNA was reverse transcribed with alpha and beta constant-region primers. Separate chain-specific third strand synthesis with multiplexing indices produced the alpha and beta libraries. Using its own MiXCR run on the 5' RACE reads, TCRdb lists one record per CDR3 protein. Of thousands of distinct CDR3 sequences listed, about 8% are singletons. Specimen: blood, collected before antiretroviral therapy. The receptors were sampled from an adult with HIV infection.

This clonotype was observed at least ten times. The chain uses TRBV7-9 and TRBJ1-1; D ambiguous. The CDR3 is made up of 12 amino acids. Trimming took 3 bases from V and 7 from J, leaving 9 bases between them. CDR1 and CDR2 (germline): SEHNR, FQNEAQ (reference sequence). CDR3 bases: TGTGCCAGCAGCTTCGGTAGTCTTGAAGCTTTCTTT. Translating it yields CASSFGSLEAFF.

The chain uses TRBV12-3 or TRBV12-4 and TRBJ2-3; D call uncertain. V lost 2 bases and J 2 bases, leaving 5 bases between the germline ends. The CDR3 extends over 13 amino acids. The CDR3 sequence is CASSLHLTDTQYF. CDR3 sequence (DNA): TGTGCCAGCAGTTTACACCTCACAGATACGCAGTATTTT.

The table lists this clonotype with many counts. The rearrangement joins TRBV6-6 to TRBJ2-7; D tentatively fits TRBD1 or TRBD2 (5 bases each). V lost 2 bases, J lost 0 bases, and 8 bases lay in between. The germline CDR1 and CDR2 sequences are MNHNY and SVGAGI (reference sequence). The CDR3 length is 14 residues. CDR3 sequence reads: CASSYPGRSYEQYF. The DNA of the CDR3 is TGTGCCAGCAGTTACCCGGGGCGCTCCTACGAGCAGTACTTC.

This clonotype appeared many times. J is TRBJ1-1 and V is TRBV6-2 or TRBV6-3, with D maybe TRBD1 (5 bases). Germline CDR1 reads MNHEY; CDR2 reads SVGEGT. The V end was cut by 4 bases, the J end by 8 bases, with 11 bases between. The CDR3 extends over 12 amino acids. This chain's CDR3 is CASSSLGPEAFF. CDR3 nucleotide sequence: TGTGCCAGCAGTTCCCTGGGGCCGGAAGCTTTCTTT.

The table lists this clonotype with many counts. This rearrangement joins TRBV19 to TRBJ1-6, with a tentative D call TRBD1 (6 bases). The V and J ends lost 6 bases and 8 bases respectively, with 8 bases between them. The germline V gene encodes CDR1 LNHDA and CDR2 SQIVND (reference sequence). The CDR3 spans 12 residues. The CDR3 bases are TGTGCCAGTAGGCAGGGGTATTCACCCCTCCACTTT. Translated: CASRQGYSPLHF.

In DNA, the CDR3 is TGCAGTGCTAGGGGGGGCGGCAATCAGCCCCAGCATTTT. Encoded protein: CSARGGGNQPQHF. The rearrangement joins TRBV20-1 to TRBJ1-5, with D possibly being TRBD1 (6 bases). This CDR3 has 13 amino acids. The V gene lost 3 bases and the J gene lost 2 bases, with 8 bases spanning the gap. Looked up from germline, CDR1 is DFQATT and CDR2 is SNEGSKA (reference sequence).

This clonotype is medium-sized by share. This chain connects TRBV6-1 to TRBJ1-2, with unresolved D. Trimming left V 1 base short and J 3 bases short, with 6 bases between. Germline CDR1 and CDR2: MNHNS and SASEGT. The CDR3 totals 13 residues. The CDR3 DNA sequence: TGTGCCAGCAGTGAAGGGAGCGACTATGGCTACACCTTC. It translates to CASSEGSDYGYTF.

A note on this clonotype: One end of the junction fails to match germline, which may point to a read error. This chain joins TRBV6-4 and TRBJ2-1; a possible D gene is TRBD1 (6 bases). The CDR3 loop spans 14 amino acids. Germline V CDR1 and CDR2: MRHNA, SNTAGT. The CDR3 protein is CASIDAGATNEQFF. The CDR3 coding sequence is TGTGCCAGCATTGACGCAGGGGCGACCAATGAGCAGTTCTTC.

The CDR3 nucleotides read TGTGCCAGCAGCTTGGCTGTGCGAGAAACAGATACGCAGTATTTT. This gives the protein CASSLAVRETDTQYF. The V call is TRBV5-5, the J call TRBJ2-3; D gene unclear. The CDR3 is 15 amino acids. The germline V gene has CDR1 SGHKS and CDR2 YYEKEE (reference sequence). V dropped 0 bases and J dropped 3 bases, with 11 bases sitting between them.

This clonotype showed up just a few times. The chain links TRBV5-1 to TRBJ2-4; 8 bases match TRBD1. J was trimmed by 1 base and V by 1 base; bases with no gene match: 16. Germline V gene lookup returns CDR1 SGHRS and CDR2 YFSETQ. The CDR3 is 20 amino acids. DNA of the CDR3: TGCGCCAGCAGCTTGTTCCCACCTAGTAAGACAGGGGTGGCCAAAAACATTCAGTACTTC. As protein: CASSLFPPSKTGVAKNIQYF.

V gene TRBV5-1 combines with J gene TRBJ2-3, with 7 bases identical to TRBD1. The trim removed 1 base at V and 1 base at J, leaving 6 bases unmatched. The CDR3 length is 16 residues. Germline V gene sequence: CDR1 SGHRS, CDR2 YFSETQ. The CDR3 DNA reads as TGCGCCAGCAGCTTGTCAAACAGGGGCGGCACAGATACGCAGTATTTT. It encodes CASSLSNRGGTDTQYF.

This clonotype was counted a few times. The CDR3 protein is CSVALPLGGYTF. CDR3 sequence (DNA): TGCAGCGTTGCCCTCCCCCTTGGAGGCTACACCTTC. This sequence joins TRBV29-1 and TRBJ1-2; no definite D call. Germline CDR1 is SQVTM and CDR2 is ANQGSEA. Trimming took off 4 bases at V and 8 bases at J, with 14 bases between the two ends. CDR3 length: 12 residues. Full variable domain (remainder filled in from reference TRBV29-1 and TRBJ1-2): SAVISQKPSRDICQRGTSLTIQCQVDSQVTMMFWYRQQPGQSLTLIATANQGSEATYESGFVIDKFPISRPNLTFSTLTVSNMSPEDSSIYLCSVALPLGGYTFGSGTRLTVV.

This clonotype was found many times. The chain joins TRBV19 to TRBJ1-1; D is undetermined. V shed 1 base and J shed 10 bases, with 16 bases lying between them. Germline assignment: CDR1 LNHDA and CDR2 SQIVND (reference sequence). The CDR3 sequence is 14 residues long. This chain's CDR3 is CASSIAGPAEGAFF. The CDR3 DNA reads TGTGCCAGTAGTATAGCGGGTCCCGCCGAGGGAGCTTTCTTT.